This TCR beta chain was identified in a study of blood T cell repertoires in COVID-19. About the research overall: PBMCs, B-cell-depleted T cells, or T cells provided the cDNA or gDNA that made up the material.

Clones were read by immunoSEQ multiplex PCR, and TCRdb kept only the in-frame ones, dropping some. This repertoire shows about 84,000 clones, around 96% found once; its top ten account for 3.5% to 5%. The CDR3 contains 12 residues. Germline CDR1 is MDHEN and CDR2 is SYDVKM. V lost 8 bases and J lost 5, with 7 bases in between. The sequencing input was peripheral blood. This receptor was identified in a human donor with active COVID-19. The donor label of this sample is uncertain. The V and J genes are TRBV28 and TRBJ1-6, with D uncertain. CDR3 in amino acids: CASRANNSPLHF. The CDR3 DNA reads TGTGCCAGCCGTGCGAATAATTCACCCCTCCACTTT.